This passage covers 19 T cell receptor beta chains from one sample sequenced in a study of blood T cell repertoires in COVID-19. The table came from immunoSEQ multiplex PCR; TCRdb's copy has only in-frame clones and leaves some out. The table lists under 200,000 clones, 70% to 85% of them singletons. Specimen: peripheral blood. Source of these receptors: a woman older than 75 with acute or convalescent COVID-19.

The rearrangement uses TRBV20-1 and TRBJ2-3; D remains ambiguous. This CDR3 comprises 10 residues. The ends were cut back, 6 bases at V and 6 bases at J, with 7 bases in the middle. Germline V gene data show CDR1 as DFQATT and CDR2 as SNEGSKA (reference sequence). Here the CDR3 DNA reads TGCAGTGCCTTCCAGGATACGCAGTATTTT. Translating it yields CSAFQDTQYF.

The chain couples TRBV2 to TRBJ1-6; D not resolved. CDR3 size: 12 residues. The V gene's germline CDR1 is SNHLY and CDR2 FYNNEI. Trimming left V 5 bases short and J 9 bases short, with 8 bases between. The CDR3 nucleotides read TGTGCCAGCAGTTCCGGGATTTCACCCCTCCACTTT. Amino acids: CASSSGISPLHF. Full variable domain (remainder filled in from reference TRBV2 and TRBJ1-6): EPEVTQTPSHQVTQMGQEVILRCVPISNHLYFYWYRQILGQKVEFLVSFYNNEISEKSEIFDDQFSVERPDGSNFTLKIRSTKLEDSAMYFCASSSGISPLHFGNGTRLTVT.

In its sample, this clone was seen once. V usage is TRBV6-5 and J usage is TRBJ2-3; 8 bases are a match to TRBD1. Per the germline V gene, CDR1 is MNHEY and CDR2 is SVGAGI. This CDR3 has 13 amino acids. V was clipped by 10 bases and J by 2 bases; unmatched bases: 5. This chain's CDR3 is CATAGGATDTQYF. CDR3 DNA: TGTGCCACTGCAGGGGGCGCCACAGATACGCAGTATTTT.

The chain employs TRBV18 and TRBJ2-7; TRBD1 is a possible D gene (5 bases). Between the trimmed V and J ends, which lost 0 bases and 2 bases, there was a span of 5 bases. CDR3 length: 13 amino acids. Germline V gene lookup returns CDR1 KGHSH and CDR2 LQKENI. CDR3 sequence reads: CASSPPTAYEQYF. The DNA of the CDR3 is TGTGCCAGCTCACCACCGACAGCCTACGAGCAGTACTTC.

The CDR3 DNA reads TGTGCCAGCAGCTTAAAGGGATCCAGGGGGAGTGAGCAGTTCTTC. It encodes CASSLKGSRGSEQFF. V gene TRBV7-3 combines with J gene TRBJ2-1; 7 positions match TRBD1. The CDR3 loop spans 15 amino acids. Germline-derived CDR1 and CDR2 are SGHTA and FQGTGA. Trimming removed 1 base from V and 9 bases from J; junction bases left unmatched: 9.

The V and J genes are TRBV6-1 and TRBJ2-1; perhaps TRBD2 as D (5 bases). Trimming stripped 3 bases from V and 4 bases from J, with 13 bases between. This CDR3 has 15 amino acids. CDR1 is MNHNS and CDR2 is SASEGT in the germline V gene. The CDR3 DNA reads TGTGCCAGCAGTGATGAGAGACTAACGTACAATGAGCAGTTCTTC. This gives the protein CASSDERLTYNEQFF.

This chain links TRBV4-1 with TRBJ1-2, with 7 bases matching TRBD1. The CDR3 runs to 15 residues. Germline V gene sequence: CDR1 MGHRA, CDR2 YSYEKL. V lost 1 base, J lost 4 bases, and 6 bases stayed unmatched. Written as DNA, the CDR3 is TGCGCCAGCAGCCAAGGTCGACAGGGCGGCTATGGCTACACCTTC. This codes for CASSQGRQGGYGYTF.

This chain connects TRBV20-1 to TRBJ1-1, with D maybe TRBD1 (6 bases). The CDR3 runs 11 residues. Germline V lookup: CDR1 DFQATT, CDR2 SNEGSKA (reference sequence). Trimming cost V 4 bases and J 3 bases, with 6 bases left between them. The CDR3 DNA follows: TGCAGTGCTAACAGGGACACTGAAGCTTTCTTT. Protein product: CSANRDTEAFF.

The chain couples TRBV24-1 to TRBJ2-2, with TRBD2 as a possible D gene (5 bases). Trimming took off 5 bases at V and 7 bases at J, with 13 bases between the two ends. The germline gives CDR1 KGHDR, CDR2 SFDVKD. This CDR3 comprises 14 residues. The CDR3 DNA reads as TGTGCCACCAGTGCGTCGCGGGCAAACGGGGAGCTGTTTTTT. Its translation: CATSASRANGELFF.

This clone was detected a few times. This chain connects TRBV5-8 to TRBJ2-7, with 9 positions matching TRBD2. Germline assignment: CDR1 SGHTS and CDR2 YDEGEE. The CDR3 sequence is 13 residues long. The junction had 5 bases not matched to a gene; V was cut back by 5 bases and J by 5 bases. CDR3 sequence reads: CASRSASGNEQYF. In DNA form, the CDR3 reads TGTGCCAGCAGATCGGCTAGCGGGAACGAGCAGTACTTC.

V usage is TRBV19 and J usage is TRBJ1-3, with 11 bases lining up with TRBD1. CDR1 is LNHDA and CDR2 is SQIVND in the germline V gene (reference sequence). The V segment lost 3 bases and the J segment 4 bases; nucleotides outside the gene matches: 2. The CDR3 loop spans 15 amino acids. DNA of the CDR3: TGTGCCAGTAGTATGGACAGGGGGCGCGGAAACACCATATATTTT. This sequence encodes CASSMDRGRGNTIYF.

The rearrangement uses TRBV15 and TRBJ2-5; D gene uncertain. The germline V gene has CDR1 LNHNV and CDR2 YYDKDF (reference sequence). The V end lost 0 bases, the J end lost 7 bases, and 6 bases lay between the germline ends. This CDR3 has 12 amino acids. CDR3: CATSRDTATQYF. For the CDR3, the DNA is TGTGCCACCAGCAGAGATACTGCGACCCAGTACTTC.

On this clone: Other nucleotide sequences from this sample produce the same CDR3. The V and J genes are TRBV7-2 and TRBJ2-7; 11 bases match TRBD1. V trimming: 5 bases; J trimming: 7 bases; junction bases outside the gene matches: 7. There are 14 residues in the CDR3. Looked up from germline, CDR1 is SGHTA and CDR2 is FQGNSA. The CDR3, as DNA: TGTGCCAGCAGCCCGGGACAGGGGGAAGGAGAGCAGTACTTC. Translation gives CASSPGQGEGEQYF.

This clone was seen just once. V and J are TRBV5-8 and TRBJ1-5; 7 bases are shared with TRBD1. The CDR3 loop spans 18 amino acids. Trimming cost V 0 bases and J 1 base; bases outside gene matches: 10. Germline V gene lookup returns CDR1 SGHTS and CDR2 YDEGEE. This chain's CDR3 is CASSLARQGVGSNQPQHF. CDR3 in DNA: TGTGCCAGCAGCTTGGCCCGGCAGGGGGTGGGAAGCAATCAGCCCCAGCATTTT.

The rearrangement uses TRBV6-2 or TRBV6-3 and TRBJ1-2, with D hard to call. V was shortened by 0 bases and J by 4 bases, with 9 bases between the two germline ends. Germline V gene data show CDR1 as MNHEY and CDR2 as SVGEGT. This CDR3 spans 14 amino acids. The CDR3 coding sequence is TGTGCCAGCAGTTACTCACAGAACTCCTATGGCTACACCTTC. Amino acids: CASSYSQNSYGYTF.

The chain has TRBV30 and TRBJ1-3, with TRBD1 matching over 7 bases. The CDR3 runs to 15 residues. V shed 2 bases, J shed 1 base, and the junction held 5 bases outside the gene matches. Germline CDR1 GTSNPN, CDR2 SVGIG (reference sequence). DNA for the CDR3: TGTGCCTGGAGTAACCAGGGGGTTTCTGGAAACACCATATATTTT. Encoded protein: CAWSNQGVSGNTIYF.

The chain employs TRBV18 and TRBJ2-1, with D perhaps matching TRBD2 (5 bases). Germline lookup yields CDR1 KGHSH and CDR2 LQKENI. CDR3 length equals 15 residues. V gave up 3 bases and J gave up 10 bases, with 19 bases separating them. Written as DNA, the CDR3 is TGTGCCAGCTCACCTCTAGCCCAGAGCAGTGGGGAGCAGTTCTTC. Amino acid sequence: CASSPLAQSSGEQFF.

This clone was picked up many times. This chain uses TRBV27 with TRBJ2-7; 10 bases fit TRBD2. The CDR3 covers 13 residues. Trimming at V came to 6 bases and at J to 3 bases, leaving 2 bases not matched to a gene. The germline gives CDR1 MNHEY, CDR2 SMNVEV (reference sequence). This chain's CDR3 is CASRIAGGYEQYF. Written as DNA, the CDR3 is TGTGCCAGCAGGATAGCGGGGGGCTACGAGCAGTACTTC.

In DNA form, the CDR3 reads TGTGCCCTCAATAGGGGAAGGGGCACTGAAGCTTTCTTT. Its protein is CALNRGRGTEAFF. The chain joins TRBV30 to TRBJ1-1; the D gene is possibly TRBD1 (5 bases). V gave up 8 bases and J gave up 4 bases, with 17 bases separating them. CDR3 length: 13 amino acids. Per the germline V gene, CDR1 is GTSNPN and CDR2 is SVGIG (reference sequence). The full variable domain, its missing parts supplied by reference TRBV30 and TRBJ1-1, is SQTIHQWPATLVQPVGSPLSLECTVEGTSNPNLYWYRQAAGRGLQLLFYSVGIGQISSEVPQNLSASRPQDRQFILSSKKLLLSDSGFYLCALNRGRGTEAFFGQGTRLTVV.